Listed below are T cell receptor beta chains from one sample, sequenced in a study of blood T cell repertoires in COVID-19. Produced via immunoSEQ multiplex PCR; TCRdb's table is partial and in-frame only. The sample comprises around 220,000 clones, over 75% of which are singletons, and 4.4% rests with the top ten. Sequencing was carried out using peripheral blood. Receptor source: a middle-aged man with acute or convalescent COVID-19. The CDR3 runs from the conserved cysteine through the conserved F or W. The order of the fields is clone size, V gene, J gene, D gene, CDR3 DNA, CDR3 protein. D genes are given only for firm matches. Size values are once, few and many counts, or a class for expanded clones, and some rows have none.

clone_size: .; v_call: TRBV9; j_call: TRBJ1-2; d_call: .; cdr3_nt: TGTGCCAGCAGCGTAGGAGGGTATGGCTACACCTTC; cdr3_aa: CASSVGGYGYTF
clone_size: many; v_call: TRBV4-1; j_call: TRBJ2-2; d_call: .; cdr3_nt: TGCGCCAGCAGCCAAGAAGGCGCGGCGACGAACACCGGGGAGCTGTTTTTT; cdr3_aa: CASSQEGAATNTGELFF
clone_size: .; v_call: TRBV29-1; j_call: TRBJ2-3; d_call: .; cdr3_nt: TGCAGCGTTGTAAGGGGAGATACGCAGTATTTT; cdr3_aa: CSVVRGDTQYF
clone_size: .; v_call: TRBV5-1; j_call: TRBJ1-1; d_call: .; cdr3_nt: TGCGCCAGCAGCCAGGCCGTGGGCTCGGGGACTGAAGCTTTCTTT; cdr3_aa: CASSQAVGSGTEAFF
clone_size: .; v_call: TRBV25-1; j_call: TRBJ1-1; d_call: .; cdr3_nt: TGTGCCAGCAGTGCGGGGGGGAAGAACACTGAAGCTTTCTTT; cdr3_aa: CASSAGGKNTEAFF
clone_size: .; v_call: TRBV7-9; j_call: TRBJ1-2; d_call: .; cdr3_nt: TGTGCCAGCAGCTTAGGACAGCCGGCTAACTATGGCTACACCTTC; cdr3_aa: CASSLGQPANYGYTF
clone_size: .; v_call: TRBV11-2; j_call: TRBJ1-1; d_call: .; cdr3_nt: TGTGCCAGCAGCCTCACCAGCGGGGCCAACACTGAAGCTTTCTTT; cdr3_aa: CASSLTSGANTEAFF
clone_size: .; v_call: TRBV6-5; j_call: TRBJ1-6; d_call: .; cdr3_nt: TGTGCCAGCTATGAGTCGAGTCGTTCACCCCTCCACTTT; cdr3_aa: CASYESSRSPLHF
clone_size: .; v_call: TRBV19; j_call: TRBJ1-1; d_call: .; cdr3_nt: TGTGCCAGTAGTATCAACACAGCGAACACTGAAGCTTTCTTT; cdr3_aa: CASSINTANTEAFF
clone_size: .; v_call: TRBV5-1; j_call: TRBJ1-1; d_call: .; cdr3_nt: TGCGCCAGCACCTACTCAGGGGTGAACACTGAAGCTTTCTTT; cdr3_aa: CASTYSGVNTEAFF